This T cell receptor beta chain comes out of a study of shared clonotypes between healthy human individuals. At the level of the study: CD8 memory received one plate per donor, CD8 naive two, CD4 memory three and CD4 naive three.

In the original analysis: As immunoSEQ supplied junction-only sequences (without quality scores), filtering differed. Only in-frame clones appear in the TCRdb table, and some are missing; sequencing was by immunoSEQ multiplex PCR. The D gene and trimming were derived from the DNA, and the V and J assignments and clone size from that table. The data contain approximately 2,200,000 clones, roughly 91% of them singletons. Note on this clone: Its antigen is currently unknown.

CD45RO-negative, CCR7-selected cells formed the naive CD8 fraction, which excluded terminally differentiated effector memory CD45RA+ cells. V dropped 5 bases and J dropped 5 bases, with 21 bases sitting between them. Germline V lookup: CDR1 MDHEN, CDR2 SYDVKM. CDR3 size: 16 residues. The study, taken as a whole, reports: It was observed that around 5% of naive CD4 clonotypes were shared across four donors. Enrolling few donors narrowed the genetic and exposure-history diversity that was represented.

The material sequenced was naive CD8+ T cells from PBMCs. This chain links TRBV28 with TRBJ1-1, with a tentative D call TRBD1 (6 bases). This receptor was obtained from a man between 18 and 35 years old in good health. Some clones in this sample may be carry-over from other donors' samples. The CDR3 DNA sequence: TGTGCCAGCAGTCCTCGGAATTCTAGGGGGGGGACTGAAGCTTTCTTT. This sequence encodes CASSPRNSRGGTEAFF.